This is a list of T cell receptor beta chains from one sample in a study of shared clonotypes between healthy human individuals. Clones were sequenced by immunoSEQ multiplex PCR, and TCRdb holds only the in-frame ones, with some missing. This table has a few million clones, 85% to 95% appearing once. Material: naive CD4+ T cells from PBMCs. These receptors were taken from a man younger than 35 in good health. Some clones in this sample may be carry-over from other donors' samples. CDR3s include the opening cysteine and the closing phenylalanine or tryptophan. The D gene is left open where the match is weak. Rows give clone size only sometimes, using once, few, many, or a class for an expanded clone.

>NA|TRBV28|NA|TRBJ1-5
TGTGCCAGCACCACGGACGGAGGCTATAGCAATCAGCCCCAGCATTTT
CASTTDGGYSNQPQHF
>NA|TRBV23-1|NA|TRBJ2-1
TGCGCCAGCAGTCAGCGGGCCGCGGGGCTGACAGGCTGCAATGAGCAGTTCTTC
CASSQRAAGLTGCNEQFF
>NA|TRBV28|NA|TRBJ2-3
TGTGCCAGCAGTTTCTCTTCCCGACCTCCTCTGTGTTTT
CASSFSSRPPLCF
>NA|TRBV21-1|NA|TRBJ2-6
TGTGCCAGCAGCAAAAGCCCCCCGTTAGGCCTACTAAAGGGCTCTGGGGCCAACGTCCTGACTTTC
CASSKSPPLGLLKGSGANVLTF
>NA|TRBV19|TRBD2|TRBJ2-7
TGTGCCAGTAGTATACTAGCGGGAGAGGGGCAGTACTTC
CASSILAGEGQYF
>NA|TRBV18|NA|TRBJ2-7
TGTGCCAGCTCACCGTCGGGGCTCGGCTACGAGCAGTACTTC
CASSPSGLGYEQYF
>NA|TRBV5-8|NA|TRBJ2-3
TGTGCCAGCAGCTTGGGGATTAGCACAGATACGCAGTATTTT
CASSLGISTDTQYF
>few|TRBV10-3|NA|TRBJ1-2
TGTGCCATCAGTGACCCACAGACCAGGGAGGGCTACACCTTC
CAISDPQTREGYTF
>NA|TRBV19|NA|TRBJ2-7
TGTGCCAGTAGTAGGGAAGGGGCCGGCGAGCAGTACTTC
CASSREGAGEQYF
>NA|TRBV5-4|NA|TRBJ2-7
TGTGCCAGCAGCTTGCGAAGAGATCTACGGGAGCAGTACTTC
CASSLRRDLREQYF
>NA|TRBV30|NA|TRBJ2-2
TGTGCCTGGACAGTGGCGGGGGAGCTGTTTTTT
CAWTVAGELFF
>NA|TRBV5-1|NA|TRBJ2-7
TGCGCCAGCAGCCCCCCCTCGCAATACGAGCAGTACTTC
CASSPPSQYEQYF
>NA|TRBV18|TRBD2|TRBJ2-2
TGTGCCAGCTCACCGGGACTAGCGGGAGGAACCGGGGAGCTGTTTTTT
CASSPGLAGGTGELFF
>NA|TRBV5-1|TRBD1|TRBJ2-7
TGCGCCAGCAGCTTGAGGGGACAGGGGCGTCCCTTAGAGCAGTACTTC
CASSLRGQGRPLEQYF
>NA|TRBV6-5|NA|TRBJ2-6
TGTGCCAGCAGTTACTCAGGAGCGTCTGGGGCCAACGTCCTGACTTTC
CASSYSGASGANVLTF
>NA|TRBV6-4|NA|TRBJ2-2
TGTGCCAGCAGTAGCTTTGGGGTTCAACGCACCGGGGAGCTGTTTTTT
CASSSFGVQRTGELFF
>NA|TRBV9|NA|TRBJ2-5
TGTGCCAGCAGCGTAGCCCCGGGGCTGAGCCAAGAGACCCAGTACTTC
CASSVAPGLSQETQYF
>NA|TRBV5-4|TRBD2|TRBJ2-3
TGTGCCAGCAGCCTTAAGTGGACTAGCGGGAGCACAGATACGCAGTATTTT
CASSLKWTSGSTDTQYF
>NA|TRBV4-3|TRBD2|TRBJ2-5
TGCGCCAGCAGCCGCCAGCGGGAGGGTTGGGAGACCCAGTACTTC
CASSRQREGWETQYF
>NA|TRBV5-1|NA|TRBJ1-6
TGCGCCAGCAGCTTCGCAGGAGCCGGCGGGAAGTCACCCCTCCACTTT
CASSFAGAGGKSPLHF
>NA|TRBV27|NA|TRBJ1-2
TGTGCCAGCAGTTTTTCTGGAAATGGCTACACCTTC
CASSFSGNGYTF
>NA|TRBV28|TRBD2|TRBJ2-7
TGTGCCAGCAGAGTGACTAGCGGGTACGAGCAGTACTTC
CASRVTSGYEQYF
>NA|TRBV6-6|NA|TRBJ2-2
TGTGCCGGGGGAACCGGGACACAGAACACCGGGGAGCTGTTTTTT
CAGGTGTQNTGELFF
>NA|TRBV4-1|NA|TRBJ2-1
TGCGCCAGCAGCCAATATGCCCCAGCTCAATCGGGGTTCTTC
CASSQYAPAQSGFF
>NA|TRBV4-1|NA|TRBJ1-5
TGCGCCAGCAGCCAAGCTCGTGGCGGCCCGCCCCAGCATTTT
CASSQARGGPPQHF
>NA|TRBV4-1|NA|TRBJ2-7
TGCGCCAGCAGCCAAGGGCAGGACTCCCTCTACGAGCAGTACTTC
CASSQGQDSLYEQYF
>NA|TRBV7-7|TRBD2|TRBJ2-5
TGTGCCAGCAGCTTAGTAGCGGGAGGGCCTGAGACCCAGTACTTC
CASSLVAGGPETQYF
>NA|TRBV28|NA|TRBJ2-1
TGTGCCAGCAGACTGAAGGCTAGCGCATACAATGAGCAGTTCTTC
CASRLKASAYNEQFF
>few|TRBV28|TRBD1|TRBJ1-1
TGTGCCAGCAGCGGGACAGGGGATACTGAAGCTTTCTTT
CASSGTGDTEAFF
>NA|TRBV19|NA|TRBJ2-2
TGTGCCAGTAGACCCTTCTATTCGACTGGGAGTGGAACCGGGGAGCTGTTTTTT
CASRPFYSTGSGTGELFF
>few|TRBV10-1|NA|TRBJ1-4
TGCGCCAGCAGTGATTCGGACACCGGTGTGCCTGAAAAACTGTTTTTT
CASSDSDTGVPEKLFF
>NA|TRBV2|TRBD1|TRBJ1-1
TGTGCCAGCAGTCTGGGACAGTTGAACACTGAAGCTTTCTTT
CASSLGQLNTEAFF
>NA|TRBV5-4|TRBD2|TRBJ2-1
TGTGCCAGCAGCCCGGGACTATTCTCCTACAATGAGCAGTTCTTC
CASSPGLFSYNEQFF
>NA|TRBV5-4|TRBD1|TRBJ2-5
TGTGCCAGCAGCCCGGACAGGGGAGGGGAGACCCAGTACTTC
CASSPDRGGETQYF
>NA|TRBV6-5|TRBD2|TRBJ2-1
TGTGCCAGCAGTTACCGGGGGACTAGCGTCTACAATGAGCAGTTCTTC
CASSYRGTSVYNEQFF